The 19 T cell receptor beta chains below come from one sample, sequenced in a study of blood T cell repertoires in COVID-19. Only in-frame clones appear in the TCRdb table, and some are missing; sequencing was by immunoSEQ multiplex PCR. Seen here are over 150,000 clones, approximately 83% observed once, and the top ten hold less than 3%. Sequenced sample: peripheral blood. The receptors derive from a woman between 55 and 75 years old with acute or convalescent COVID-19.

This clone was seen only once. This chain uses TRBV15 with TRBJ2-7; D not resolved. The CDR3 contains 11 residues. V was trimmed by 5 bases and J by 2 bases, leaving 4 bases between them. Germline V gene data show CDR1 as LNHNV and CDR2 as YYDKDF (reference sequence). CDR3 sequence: CATSGPYEQYF. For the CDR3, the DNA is TGTGCCACCAGCGGGCCCTACGAGCAGTACTTC.

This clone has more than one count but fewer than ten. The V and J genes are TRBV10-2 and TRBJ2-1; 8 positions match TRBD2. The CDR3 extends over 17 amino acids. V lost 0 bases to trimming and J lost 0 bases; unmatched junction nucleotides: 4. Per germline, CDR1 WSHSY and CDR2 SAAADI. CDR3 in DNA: TGCGCCAGCAGTGAGTCCCGGGGGGGGGCCTCCTACAATGAGCAGTTCTTC. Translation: CASSESRGGASYNEQFF.

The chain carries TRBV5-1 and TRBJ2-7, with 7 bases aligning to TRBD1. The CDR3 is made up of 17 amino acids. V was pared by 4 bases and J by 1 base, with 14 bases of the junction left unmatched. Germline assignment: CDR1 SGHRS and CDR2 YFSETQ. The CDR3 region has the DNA TGCGCCAGCAGCGAAGAGTGGGGACAGATCAGTTCCTACGAGCAGTACTTC. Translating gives CASSEEWGQISSYEQYF.

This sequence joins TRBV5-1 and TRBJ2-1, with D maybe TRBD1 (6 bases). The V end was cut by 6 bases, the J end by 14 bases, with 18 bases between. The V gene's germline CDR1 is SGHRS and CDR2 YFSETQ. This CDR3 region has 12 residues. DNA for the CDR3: TGCGCCAGCACCCGGGACACAAGCAAGAAGTTCTTC. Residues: CASTRDTSKKFF.

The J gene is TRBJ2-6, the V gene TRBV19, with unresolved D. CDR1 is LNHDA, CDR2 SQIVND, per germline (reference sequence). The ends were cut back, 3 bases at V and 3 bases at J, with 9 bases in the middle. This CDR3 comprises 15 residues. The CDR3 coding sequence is TGTGCCAGTAGTATTGTCTCCCTTGGGGCCAACGTCCTGACTTTC. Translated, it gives CASSIVSLGANVLTF.

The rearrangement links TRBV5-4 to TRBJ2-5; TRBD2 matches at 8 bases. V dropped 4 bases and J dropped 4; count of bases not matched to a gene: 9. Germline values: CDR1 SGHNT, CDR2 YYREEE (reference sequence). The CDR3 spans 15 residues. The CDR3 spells CASSPWGSGVETQYF. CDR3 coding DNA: TGTGCCAGCAGCCCGTGGGGTAGCGGGGTAGAGACCCAGTACTTC. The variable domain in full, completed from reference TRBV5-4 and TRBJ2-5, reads ETGVTQSPTHLIKTRGQQVTLRCSSQSGHNTVSWYQQALGQGPQFIFQYYREEENGRGNFPPRFSGLQFPNYSSELNVNALELDDSALYLCASSPWGSGVETQYFGPGTRLLVL.

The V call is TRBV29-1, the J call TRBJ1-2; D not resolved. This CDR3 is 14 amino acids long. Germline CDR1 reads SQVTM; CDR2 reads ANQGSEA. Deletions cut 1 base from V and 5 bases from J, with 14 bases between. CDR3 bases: TGCAGCGTTGAAGCAGAACAGCTGAAGTATGGCTACACCTTC. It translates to CSVEAEQLKYGYTF.

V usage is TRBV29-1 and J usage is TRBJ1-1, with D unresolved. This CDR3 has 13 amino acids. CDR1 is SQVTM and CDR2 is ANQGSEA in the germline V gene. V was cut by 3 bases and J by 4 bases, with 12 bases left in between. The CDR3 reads CSVDGRVGTEAFF. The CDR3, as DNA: TGCAGCGTTGACGGGAGGGTCGGCACTGAAGCTTTCTTT.

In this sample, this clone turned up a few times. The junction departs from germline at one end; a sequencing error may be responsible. The CDR3 sequence: CASSIPGQASRSF. The CDR3 DNA reads as TGCGCCAGCAGCATCCCGGGACAAGCGAGTCGATCCTTC. The rearrangement uses TRBV5-1 and TRBJ1-2, with a possible D match to TRBD1 (6 bases). Germline-derived CDR1 and CDR2 are SGHRS and YFSETQ. The CDR3 loop spans 13 amino acids.

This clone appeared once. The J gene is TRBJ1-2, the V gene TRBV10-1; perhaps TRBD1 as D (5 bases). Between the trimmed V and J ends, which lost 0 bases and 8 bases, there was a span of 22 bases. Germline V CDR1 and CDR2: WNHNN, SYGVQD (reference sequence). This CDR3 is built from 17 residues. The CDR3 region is CASSESTSPSGGGGYTF. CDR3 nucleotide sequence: TGCGCCAGCAGTGAGTCCACGTCCCCGTCCGGGGGGGGAGGCTACACCTTC.

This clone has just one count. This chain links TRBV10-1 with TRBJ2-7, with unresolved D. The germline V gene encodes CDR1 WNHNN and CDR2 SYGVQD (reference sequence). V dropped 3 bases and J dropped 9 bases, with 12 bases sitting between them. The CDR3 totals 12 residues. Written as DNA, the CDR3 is TGCGCCAGCAGTGACTCTTACGGTGGGCAGTACTTC. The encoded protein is CASSDSYGGQYF.

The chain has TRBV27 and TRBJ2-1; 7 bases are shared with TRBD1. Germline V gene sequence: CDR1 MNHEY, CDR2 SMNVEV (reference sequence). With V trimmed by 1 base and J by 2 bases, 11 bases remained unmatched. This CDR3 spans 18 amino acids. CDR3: CASSLYGTAVWAYNEQFF. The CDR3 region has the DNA TGTGCCAGCAGTTTATACGGGACAGCCGTTTGGGCCTACAATGAGCAGTTCTTC.

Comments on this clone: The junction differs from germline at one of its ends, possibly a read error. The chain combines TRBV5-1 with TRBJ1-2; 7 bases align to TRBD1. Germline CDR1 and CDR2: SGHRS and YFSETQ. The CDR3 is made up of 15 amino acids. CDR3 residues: CASRLDPGQWAGYTF. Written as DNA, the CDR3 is TGCGCCAGCAGGTTGGATCCGGGACAGTGGGCTGGCTACACCTTC.

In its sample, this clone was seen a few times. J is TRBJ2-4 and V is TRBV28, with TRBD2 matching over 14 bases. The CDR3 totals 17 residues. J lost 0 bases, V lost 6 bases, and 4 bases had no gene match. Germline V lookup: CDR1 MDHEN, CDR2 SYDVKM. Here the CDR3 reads CASRETSGGVAKNIQYF. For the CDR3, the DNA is TGTGCCAGCAGGGAGACTAGCGGGGGGGTAGCCAAAAACATTCAGTACTTC. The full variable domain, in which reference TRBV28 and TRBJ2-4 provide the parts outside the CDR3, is DVKVTQSSRYLVKRTGEKVFLECVQDMDHENMFWYRQDPGLGLRLIYFSYDVKMKEKGDIPEGYSVSREKKERFSLILESASTNQTSMYLCASRETSGGVAKNIQYFGAGTRLSVL.

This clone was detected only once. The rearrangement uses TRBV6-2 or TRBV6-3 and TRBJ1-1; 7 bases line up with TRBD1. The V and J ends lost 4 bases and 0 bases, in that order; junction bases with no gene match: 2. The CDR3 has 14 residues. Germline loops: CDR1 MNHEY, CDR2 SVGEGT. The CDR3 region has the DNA TGTGCCAGCAGTTGGGGACAGTTGAACACTGAAGCTTTCTTT. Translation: CASSWGQLNTEAFF.

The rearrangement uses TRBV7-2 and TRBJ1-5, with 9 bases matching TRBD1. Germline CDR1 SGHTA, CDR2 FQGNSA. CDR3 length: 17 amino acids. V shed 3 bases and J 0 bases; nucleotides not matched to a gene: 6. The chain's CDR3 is CASSFGQGLYSNQPQHF. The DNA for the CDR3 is TGTGCCAGCAGCTTCGGACAGGGGCTTTATAGCAATCAGCCCCAGCATTTT.

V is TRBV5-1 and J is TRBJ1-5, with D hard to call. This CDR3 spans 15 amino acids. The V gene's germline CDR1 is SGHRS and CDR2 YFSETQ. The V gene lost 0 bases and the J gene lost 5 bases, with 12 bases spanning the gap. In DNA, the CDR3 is TGCGCCAGCAGCTTGGTTCCCGGAGGCGATCAGCCCCAGCATTTT. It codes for CASSLVPGGDQPQHF.

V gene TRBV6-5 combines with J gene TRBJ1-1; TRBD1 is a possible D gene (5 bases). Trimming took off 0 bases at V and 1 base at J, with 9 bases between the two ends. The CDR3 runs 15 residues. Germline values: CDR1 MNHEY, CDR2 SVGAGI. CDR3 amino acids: CASSYSWGGNTEAFF. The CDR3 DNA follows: TGTGCCAGCAGTTACTCATGGGGGGGGAACACTGAAGCTTTCTTT.

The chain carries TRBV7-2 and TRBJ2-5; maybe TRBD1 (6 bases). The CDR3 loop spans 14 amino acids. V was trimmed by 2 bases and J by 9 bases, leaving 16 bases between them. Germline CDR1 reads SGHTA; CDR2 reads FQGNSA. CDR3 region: CASSLLDSGRSQYF. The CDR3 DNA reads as TGTGCCAGCAGCTTATTGGACAGCGGTCGATCCCAGTACTTC. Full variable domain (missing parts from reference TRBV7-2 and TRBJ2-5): GAGVSQSPSNKVTEKGKDVELRCDPISGHTALYWYRQSLGQGLEFLIYFQGNSAPDKSGLPSDRFSAERTGGSVSTLTIQRTQQEDSAVYLCASSLLDSGRSQYFGPGTRLLVL.